The T cell receptor (beta chain) described here comes from a study of blood T cell repertoires in COVID-19. Study information: Samples came from the United States, Italy and Spain, spanning acute and convalescent COVID-19. PBMCs, B-cell-depleted T cells, or T cells provided the cDNA or gDNA that made up the material.

Original processing methods: Estimates of nucleated cell counts were drawn from the amplification of reference gene primers. Sequencing used immunoSEQ multiplex PCR; TCRdb keeps in-frame clones, though not all of them. V, J and clone size were drawn from that table, and D and trimming were deduced from the DNA. Here the sample spans 65,000 to 90,000 clones, approximately 86% being singletons. The germline CDR1 and CDR2 sequences are SGHVS and FQNEAQ. V lost 1 base to trimming and J lost 4 bases, with 14 bases between them. The CDR3 contains 16 residues. The rearrangement joins TRBV7-8 to TRBJ1-3, with D possibly matching TRBD1 (5 bases). The sample taken for sequencing was peripheral blood. This receptor was obtained from a woman of 80 years or more in a cohort sampled during active or convalescent COVID-19. CDR3 nucleotides: TGTGCCAGCAGCTTAGTTGGATCGCGGACAGGAAACACCATATATTTT. It encodes CASSLVGSRTGNTIYF.